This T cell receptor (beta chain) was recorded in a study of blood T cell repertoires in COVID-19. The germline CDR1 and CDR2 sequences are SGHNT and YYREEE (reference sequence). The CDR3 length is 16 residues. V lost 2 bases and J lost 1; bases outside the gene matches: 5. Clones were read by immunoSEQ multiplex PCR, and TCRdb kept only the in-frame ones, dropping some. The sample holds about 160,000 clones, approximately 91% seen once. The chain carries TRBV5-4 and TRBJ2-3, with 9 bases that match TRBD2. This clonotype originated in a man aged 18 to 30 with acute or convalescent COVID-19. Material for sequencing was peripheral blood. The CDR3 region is CASSFGGGAGTDTQYF. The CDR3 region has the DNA TGTGCCAGCAGCTTTGGCGGGGGGGCGGGCACAGATACGCAGTATTTT.